This TCR beta chain is drawn from a study of blood T cell repertoires in COVID-19. Background on the study: Acute-phase and convalescent COVID-19 samples originated in the United States, Italy and Spain.

Repertoires were generated with immunoSEQ multiplex PCR, while TCRdb's copy carries only in-frame clones and drops some. The data contain 100,000 to 150,000 clones, 65% to 90% of them seen just once; the ten biggest clones take up roughly a quarter. V lost 2 bases to trimming and J lost 8 bases; unmatched junction nucleotides: 8. The CDR3 totals 15 residues. Germline V gene data show CDR1 as SGHRS and CDR2 as YFSETQ. Sequencing was carried out using peripheral blood. This sequence joins TRBV5-1 and TRBJ2-1; 9 bases are shared with TRBD2. The sequence was collected from a woman older than 75 with acute or convalescent COVID-19. The CDR3 DNA reads TGCGCCAGCAGCTTACTAGCGGGCCATTTATATGAGCAGTTCTTC. It yields the protein CASSLLAGHLYEQFF.